This TCR beta chain is from a study of cytomegalovirus exposure and HLA in healthy donors. The PCR used 60 Vbeta and 13 Jbeta primers. Sequencing used immunoSEQ multiplex PCR; TCRdb keeps in-frame clones, though not all of them. Altogether some 180,000 clones are present, 79% being singletons, with the ten largest covering 4% to 4.5%. This CDR3 is built from 14 residues. The V and J ends lost 6 bases and 3 bases, in that order; junction bases with no gene match: 6. CDR1 is MNHNS, CDR2 SASEGT, per germline. Regarding the study as a whole: There were some 150 TCR beta chains listed as cytomegalovirus-associated.

A remark on this clone: The antigen is undetermined.

The origin of this receptor is a woman aged 30 to 39 in good health and CMV-seropositive. V gene TRBV6-1 combines with J gene TRBJ2-7; 9 nucleotides line up with TRBD1. The sample consisted of PBMCs. CDR3 in DNA: TGTGCCAGCAGAACCGGGACAGGGTTCTACGAGCAGTACTTC. Its protein product is CASRTGTGFYEQYF.